A single sample gave rise to the 29 T cell receptor beta chains below, sequenced in a study of cytomegalovirus exposure and HLA in healthy donors. The PCR ran on 60 Vbeta and 13 Jbeta primers. Libraries were prepared by immunoSEQ multiplex PCR; TCRdb keeps only in-frame clonotypes and omits some of them. The table lists about 160,000 clones, around 77% of them singletons. The sequencing input was PBMCs. The receptors here all came from a man in his forties in good health and CMV-seronegative.

This chain links TRBV25-1 with TRBJ1-1; TRBD1 aligns across 10 bases. CDR1 is MGHDK and CDR2 is SYGVNS in the germline V gene. The V gene end was trimmed by 0 bases and the J gene end by 5 bases; junction bases not matched to a gene: 6. This CDR3 is built from 16 residues. The CDR3 spells CASSEYRQGAWTEAFF. The CDR3 DNA is TGTGCCAGCAGTGAATATCGACAGGGGGCATGGACTGAAGCTTTCTTT. The whole variable domain, remainder taken from reference TRBV25-1 and TRBJ1-1, is EADIYQTPRYLVIGTGKKITLECSQTMGHDKMYWYQQDPGMELHLIHYSYGVNSTEKGDLSSESTVSRIRTEHFPLTLESARPSHTSQYLCASSEYRQGAWTEAFFGQGTRLTVV.

The J gene is TRBJ2-1, the V gene TRBV7-9; 7 bases are shared with TRBD2. V gave up 4 bases and J gave up 15 bases; unmatched junction bases: 18. Germline V gene sequence: CDR1 SEHNR, CDR2 FQNEAQ (reference sequence). This CDR3 has 15 residues. CDR3 sequence (DNA): TGTGCCAGCAGCTCCGGTCCGGGCCGGGGGGTACAATGGTTCTTC. Translating it yields CASSSGPGRGVQWFF.

This chain joins TRBV29-1 and TRBJ1-3, with D perhaps matching TRBD1 (5 bases). The CDR3 extends over 15 amino acids. Germline assignment: CDR1 SQVTM and CDR2 ANQGSEA. V was shortened by 4 bases and J by 0 bases, with 13 bases between the two germline ends. The CDR3 DNA sequence: TGCAGCGTTGGGGCAGGGCTGAGCTCTGGAAACACCATATATTTT. Its protein product is CSVGAGLSSGNTIYF.

The chain links TRBV30 to TRBJ1-1, with D hard to call. Germline CDR1 is GTSNPN and CDR2 is SVGIG (reference sequence). This CDR3 contains 15 residues. V lost 1 base, J lost 0 bases, and 12 bases lay in between. The CDR3 DNA reads TGTGCCTGGAGTGCCCTAACACGGGTGAACACTGAAGCTTTCTTT. As protein: CAWSALTRVNTEAFF.

The genes are TRBV19 and TRBJ2-2; D is perhaps TRBD2 (5 bases). This CDR3 is 13 amino acids long. Germline V gene data show CDR1 as LNHDA and CDR2 as SQIVND (reference sequence). Trimming removed 9 bases at V and 3 bases at J, with 11 bases between. CDR3 residues: CASGIGYTGELFF. The DNA for the CDR3 is TGTGCCAGCGGGATCGGTTACACCGGGGAGCTGTTTTTT.

V gene TRBV27 combines with J gene TRBJ2-4, with 11 bases identical to TRBD2. This CDR3 has 16 amino acids. The germline V gene has CDR1 MNHEY and CDR2 SMNVEV (reference sequence). Trimming took 5 bases from V and 3 from J; bases not matched to a gene: 6. CDR3 sequence reads: CASSALAGVIKNIQYF. The CDR3 DNA reads TGTGCCAGCAGTGCACTAGCGGGAGTCATCAAAAACATTCAGTACTTC.

The rearrangement joins TRBV6-6 to TRBJ2-7; weak D call: TRBD2 (5 bases). Germline loops: CDR1 MNHNY, CDR2 SVGAGI (reference sequence). This CDR3 has 16 amino acids. V lost 0 bases and J lost 0, with 12 bases in between. The CDR3 nucleotides read TGTGCCAGCAGTTACTCGACCCTAGCTGTCTCCTACGAGCAGTACTTC. This translates into CASSYSTLAVSYEQYF.

The gene calls are TRBV28 and TRBJ2-7; D possibly corresponds to TRBD2 (5 bases). Germline CDR1 MDHEN, CDR2 SYDVKM. The CDR3 contains 15 residues. Trimming took 1 base from V and 0 from J, leaving 10 bases between them. The CDR3 DNA follows: TGTGCCAGCAGTTTATCGGGGAAGAGCTCCTACGAGCAGTACTTC. This codes for CASSLSGKSSYEQYF.

The chain has TRBV6-5 and TRBJ1-2, with TRBD1 matching 8 bases. The CDR3 length is 15 residues. After removal of 5 bases from V and 6 bases from J, the junction contained 11 bases not matched to a gene. Germline CDR1 is MNHEY and CDR2 is SVGAGI. DNA of the CDR3: TGTGCCAGCAGTCTTAAAGGGACAGGCCCCCATGGCTACACCTTC. The encoded protein is CASSLKGTGPHGYTF.

The chain recombines TRBV2 with TRBJ1-5; 8 bases fit TRBD1. This CDR3 is 14 amino acids long. V was clipped by 6 bases and J by 7 bases; unmatched bases: 8. Germline V CDR1 and CDR2: SNHLY, FYNNEI. DNA of the CDR3: TGTGCCAGCAGGGAGACAGGGGTTTACCAGCCCCAGCATTTT. Translating gives CASRETGVYQPQHF.

The chain has TRBV30 and TRBJ1-5, with D possibly matching TRBD1 (6 bases). CDR3 length equals 12 residues. The V gene lost 4 bases and the J gene lost 5 bases, with 9 bases spanning the gap. Germline V gene data show CDR1 as GTSNPN and CDR2 as SVGIG (reference sequence). The CDR3 DNA sequence: TGTGCCTGGAACAGGGATGATCAGCCCCAGCATTTT. It is translated as CAWNRDDQPQHF.

The genes are TRBV28 and TRBJ1-1; 9 nucleotides line up with TRBD1. CDR1 and CDR2 from the germline V gene are MDHEN and SYDVKM. J gave up 3 bases and V 5 bases, and 7 bases lay outside the gene matches. The CDR3 contains 15 residues. The CDR3 region has the DNA TGTGCCAGCAGTATGCGGGACAGGGACTACACTGAAGCTTTCTTT. Translated, it gives CASSMRDRDYTEAFF.

The CDR3 region is CASSPGIGNTGELFF. For the CDR3, the DNA is TGTGCCAGCAGCCCCGGGATAGGAAACACCGGGGAGCTGTTTTTT. This rearrangement joins TRBV5-4 to TRBJ2-2; D may be TRBD2 (5 bases). Trimming pared 4 bases from V and 2 bases from J, leaving 12 bases between. Germline V gene sequence: CDR1 SGHNT, CDR2 YYREEE (reference sequence). CDR3 size: 15 residues.

The table lists this clone with a few counts. The genes are TRBV27 and TRBJ2-7, with 9 bases aligning to TRBD1. After removal of 6 bases from V and 1 base from J, the junction contained 7 bases not matched to a gene. CDR3 length equals 15 residues. Looked up from germline, CDR1 is MNHEY and CDR2 is SMNVEV (reference sequence). Here the CDR3 DNA reads TGTGCCAGCAGGTCCCTAGGACAGGGGTCCTACGAGCAGTACTTC. It encodes CASRSLGQGSYEQYF.

The rearrangement joins TRBV9 to TRBJ1-2; 8 bases fit TRBD1. CDR1 and CDR2 from the germline V gene are SGDLS and YYNGEE. With V trimmed by 3 bases and J by 2 bases, 3 bases remained unmatched. CDR3 length: 14 residues. The DNA of the CDR3 is TGTGCCAGCAGCGACGACAGGGGAAACTATGGCTACACCTTC. Translation: CASSDDRGNYGYTF.

This rearrangement joins TRBV5-1 to TRBJ2-3, with TRBD1 matching 7 bases. The CDR3 loop spans 16 amino acids. Germline lookup yields CDR1 SGHRS and CDR2 YFSETQ. Trimming at V came to 2 bases and at J to 3 bases, leaving 9 bases not matched to a gene. The CDR3: CASSLRQGFTTDTQYF. The DNA for the CDR3 is TGCGCCAGCAGCTTACGACAGGGATTTACGACAGATACGCAGTATTTT.

This clone came up once. V usage is TRBV7-3 and J usage is TRBJ2-1, with TRBD2 identical over 8 bases. Germline V gene lookup returns CDR1 SGHTA and CDR2 FQGTGA. The CDR3 is 15 amino acids. The J segment lost 2 bases and the V segment lost 5 bases, leaving 5 bases of the junction unmatched. CDR3 amino acids: CASSPSGSTYNEQFF. In DNA, the CDR3 is TGTGCCAGCAGCCCCAGCGGGAGTACCTACAATGAGCAGTTCTTC. Full variable domain (rest looked up from reference TRBV7-3 and TRBJ2-1): GAGVSQTPSNKVTEKGKYVELRCDPISGHTALYWYRQSLGQGPEFLIYFQGTGAADDSGLPNDRFFAVRPEGSVSTLKIQRTERGDSAVYLCASSPSGSTYNEQFFGPGTRLTVL.

The chain uses TRBV7-9 and TRBJ2-5; a weak D match, TRBD2 (6 bases). V was cut by 5 bases and J by 5 bases, with 12 bases left in between. Germline values: CDR1 SEHNR, CDR2 FQNEAQ (reference sequence). This CDR3 is built from 13 residues. CDR3 sequence: CASSRTSGETQYF. The CDR3 DNA is TGTGCCAGCAGCAGGACCAGCGGGGAGACCCAGTACTTC. The variable domain in full, completed from reference TRBV7-9 and TRBJ2-5, reads DTGVSQNPRHKITKRGQNVTFRCDPISEHNRLYWYRQTLGQGPEFLTYFQNEAQLEKSRLLSDRFSAERPKGSFSTLEIQRTEQGDSAMYLCASSRTSGETQYFGPGTRLLVL.

As DNA, the CDR3 is TGTGCCAGCAGCTCCGATGGGGAGCAGTACTTC. It yields the protein CASSSDGEQYF. The chain combines TRBV7-9 with TRBJ2-5; a weak D match, TRBD2 (5 bases). V was clipped by 4 bases and J by 11 bases, with 11 bases between them. This CDR3 comprises 11 residues. The germline gives CDR1 SEHNR, CDR2 FQNEAQ (reference sequence).

This sequence joins TRBV4-1 and TRBJ2-1; tentative D call: TRBD1 (5 bases). Germline V CDR1 and CDR2: MGHRA, YSYEKL. V lost 1 base to trimming and J lost 8 bases, with 18 bases between them. The CDR3 length is 16 residues. CDR3 sequence (DNA): TGCGCCAGCAGCCAAGGTGTGGGGCTAGGTGGGGATGAGCAGTTCTTC. Residues: CASSQGVGLGGDEQFF.

This clone has just a few counts. The chain recombines TRBV19 with TRBJ1-2; possibly TRBD1 for D (6 bases). Per germline, CDR1 LNHDA and CDR2 SQIVND (reference sequence). The CDR3 sequence is 16 residues long. With 4 bases removed from V and 4 bases from J, the gap between germline ends came to 19 bases. CDR3 coding DNA: TGTGCCAGTAGTACTAATGTGGACAGATCGCTCTATGGCTACACCTTC. Translated: CASSTNVDRSLYGYTF.

The genes are TRBV5-6 and TRBJ2-7; 11 nucleotides align to TRBD1. This CDR3 spans 17 amino acids. CDR1 is SGHDT, CDR2 YYEEEE, per germline. With 0 bases clipped from V and 1 base from J, the junction kept 6 bases outside the gene matches. The CDR3 region has the DNA TGTGCCAGCAGCTTGGTACTGGGGACAGGGGGGTCCTACGAGCAGTACGTC. Translated, it gives CASSLVLGTGGSYEQYV.

V usage is TRBV19 and J usage is TRBJ1-4, with TRBD1 matching over 7 bases. CDR1 and CDR2 (germline): LNHDA, SQIVND (reference sequence). J gave up 7 bases and V 5 bases, and 10 bases lay outside the gene matches. The CDR3 covers 15 residues. The chain's CDR3 is CASSPRPDRVEKLFF. The CDR3 region has the DNA TGTGCCAGTAGTCCCCGTCCCGACAGGGTTGAAAAACTGTTTTTT.

This clone came up a few times. The rearrangement uses TRBV6-5 and TRBJ2-7; 9 nucleotides match TRBD2. In germline, CDR1 is MNHEY, CDR2 SVGAGI. Trimming removed 4 bases from V and 3 bases from J; junction bases left unmatched: 7. This CDR3 spans 15 amino acids. The CDR3 protein is CASSFLAGGNYEQYF. CDR3 DNA: TGTGCCAGCAGTTTCCTTGCGGGGGGGAACTACGAGCAGTACTTC.

This chain connects TRBV10-3 to TRBJ2-7; 12 positions agree with TRBD2. Germline V CDR1 and CDR2: ENHRY, SYGVKD. This CDR3 has 16 residues. V was clipped by 6 bases and J by 0 bases; unmatched bases: 6. The CDR3 loop is CAIRPGLAGSSYEQYF. DNA of the CDR3: TGTGCCATCAGGCCAGGACTAGCGGGGAGCTCCTACGAGCAGTACTTC.

This clone was detected a few times. The chain carries TRBV10-3 and TRBJ2-6; 11 positions agree with TRBD1. Germline V gives CDR1 ENHRY, CDR2 SYGVKD. This CDR3 is 17 amino acids long. J was trimmed by 1 base and V by 2 bases; bases with no gene match: 1. CDR3 DNA sequence: TGTGCCATCAGTGAGGGGACAGGGGGTTCTGGGGCCAACGTCCTGACTTTC. It specifies CAISEGTGGSGANVLTF.

The V and J genes are TRBV9 and TRBJ2-5; D is undetermined. Germline CDR1 is SGDLS and CDR2 is YYNGEE. Between the trimmed V and J ends, which lost 4 bases and 5 bases, there was a span of 12 bases. This CDR3 region has 13 residues. Here the CDR3 reads CASSSGWRETQYF. DNA of the CDR3: TGTGCCAGCAGCTCCGGTTGGCGGGAGACCCAGTACTTC. Using reference TRBV9 and TRBJ2-5 for the parts outside the CDR3, the full variable domain is DSGVTQTPKHLITATGQRVTLRCSPRSGDLSVYWYQQSLDQGLQFLIQYYNGEERAKGNILERFSAQQFPDLHSELNLSSLELGDSALYFCASSSGWRETQYFGPGTRLLVL.

About this clone: This could be a read error, since a much larger clone is one nucleotide away. The J gene is TRBJ2-1, the V gene TRBV30; weak D call: TRBD2 (5 bases). The CDR3 has 13 residues. Germline V gene lookup returns CDR1 GTSNPN and CDR2 SVGIG (reference sequence). The CDR3 coding sequence is TGTGCCTGGAGTGTACTCGAGGGAAATGAGCAGCTCTTC. This codes for CAWSVLEGNEQLF.

The J gene is TRBJ1-1, the V gene TRBV7-9, with 7 bases identical to TRBD1. The germline V gene has CDR1 SEHNR and CDR2 FQNEAQ (reference sequence). The ends lost 5 bases at V and 3 bases at J; junction bases unmatched: 6. This CDR3 contains 14 residues. The DNA of the CDR3 is TGTGCCAGCAGCAGACAGGGTGGGGACACTGAAGCTTTCTTT. Encoded protein: CASSRQGGDTEAFF.